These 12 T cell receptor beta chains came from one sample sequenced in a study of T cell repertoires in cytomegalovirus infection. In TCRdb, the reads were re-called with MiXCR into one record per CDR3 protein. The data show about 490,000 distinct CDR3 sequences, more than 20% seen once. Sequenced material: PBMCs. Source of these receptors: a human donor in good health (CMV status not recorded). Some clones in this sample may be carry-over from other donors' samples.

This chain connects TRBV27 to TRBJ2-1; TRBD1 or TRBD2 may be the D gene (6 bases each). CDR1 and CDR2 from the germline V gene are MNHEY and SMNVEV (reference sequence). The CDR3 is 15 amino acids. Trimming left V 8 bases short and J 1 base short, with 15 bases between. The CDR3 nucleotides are TGTGCCAGCTACGGAGGGCAGGGGTCCTACAATGAGCAGTTCTTC. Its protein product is CASYGGQGSYNEQFF.

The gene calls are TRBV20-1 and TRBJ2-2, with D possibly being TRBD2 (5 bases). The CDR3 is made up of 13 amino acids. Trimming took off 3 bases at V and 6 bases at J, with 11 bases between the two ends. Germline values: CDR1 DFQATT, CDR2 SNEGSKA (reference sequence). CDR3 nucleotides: TGCAGTGCTAGCGCGGGTCTGGCCGGGGAGCTGTTTTTT. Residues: CSASAGLAGELFF.

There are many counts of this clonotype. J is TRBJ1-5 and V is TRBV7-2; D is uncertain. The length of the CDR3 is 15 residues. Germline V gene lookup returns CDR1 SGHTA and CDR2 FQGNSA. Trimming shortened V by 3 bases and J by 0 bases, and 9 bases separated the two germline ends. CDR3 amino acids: CASSFAKNSNQPQHF. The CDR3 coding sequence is TGTGCCAGCAGCTTCGCTAAGAATAGCAATCAGCCCCAGCATTTT. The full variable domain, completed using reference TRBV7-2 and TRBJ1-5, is GAGVSQSPSNKVTEKGKDVELRCDPISGHTALYWYRQSLGQGLEFLIYFQGNSAPDKSGLPSDRFSAERTGGSVSTLTIQRTQQEDSAVYLCASSFAKNSNQPQHFGDGTRLSIL.

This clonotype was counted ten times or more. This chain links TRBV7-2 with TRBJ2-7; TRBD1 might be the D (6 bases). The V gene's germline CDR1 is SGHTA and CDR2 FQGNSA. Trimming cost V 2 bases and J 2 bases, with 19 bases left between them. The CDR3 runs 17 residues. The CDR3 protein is CASSLTSAGASAYEQYF. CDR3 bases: TGTGCCAGCAGCTTAACCTCCGCAGGGGCTTCCGCCTACGAGCAGTACTTC.

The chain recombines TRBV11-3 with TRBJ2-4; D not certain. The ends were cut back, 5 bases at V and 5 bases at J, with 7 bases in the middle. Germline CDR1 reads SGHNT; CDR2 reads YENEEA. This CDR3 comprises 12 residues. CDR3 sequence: CASSNTENIQYF. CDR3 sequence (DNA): TGTGCCAGCAGCAACACAGAAAACATTCAGTACTTC.

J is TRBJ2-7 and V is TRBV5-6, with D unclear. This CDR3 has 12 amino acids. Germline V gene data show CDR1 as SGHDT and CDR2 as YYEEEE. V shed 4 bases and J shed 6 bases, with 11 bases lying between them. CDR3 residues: CASSAGPSEQYV. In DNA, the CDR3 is TGTGCCAGCAGCGCTGGTCCTAGCGAGCAGTACGTC.

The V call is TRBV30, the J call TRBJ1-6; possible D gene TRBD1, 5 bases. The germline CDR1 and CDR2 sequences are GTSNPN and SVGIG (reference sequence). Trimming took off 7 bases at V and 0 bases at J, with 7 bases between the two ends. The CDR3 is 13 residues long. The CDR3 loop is CAFDSSYNSPLHF. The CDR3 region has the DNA TGTGCCTTCGACAGCTCCTATAATTCACCCCTCCACTTT.

The CDR3 DNA is TGTGCCACCAGTGATTCTCGACGGATTCAAGAGACCCAGTACTTC. Translation: CATSDSRRIQETQYF. The chain carries TRBV24-1 and TRBJ2-5; D uncertain. Germline lookup yields CDR1 KGHDR and CDR2 SFDVKD. Trimming stripped 2 bases from V and 2 bases from J, with 11 bases between. This CDR3 has 15 amino acids.

CDR3 sequence: CASSMGAPVGNQPQHF. The CDR3 bases are TGTGCCAGCAGCATGGGGGCTCCCGTGGGCAATCAGCCCCAGCATTTT. This chain links TRBV7-9 with TRBJ1-5; D possibly corresponds to TRBD1 (6 bases). The CDR3 length is 16 residues. Germline-derived CDR1 and CDR2 are SEHNR and FQNEAQ (reference sequence). Trimming removed 5 bases from V and 2 bases from J, with 16 bases in between.

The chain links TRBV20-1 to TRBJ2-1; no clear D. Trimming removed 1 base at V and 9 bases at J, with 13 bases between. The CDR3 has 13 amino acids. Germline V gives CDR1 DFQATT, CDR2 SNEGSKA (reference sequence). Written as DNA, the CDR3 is TGCAGTGCTAGAGGGGGTCTCTTGAGTGAGCAGTTCTTC. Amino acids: CSARGGLLSEQFF.

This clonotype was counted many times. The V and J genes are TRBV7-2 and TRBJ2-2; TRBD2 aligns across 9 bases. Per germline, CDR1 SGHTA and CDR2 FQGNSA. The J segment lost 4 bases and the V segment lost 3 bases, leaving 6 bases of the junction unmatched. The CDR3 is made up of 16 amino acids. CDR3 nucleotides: TGTGCCAGCAGCTTCAAGGGACTAGCCGTCACCGGGGAGCTGTTTTTT. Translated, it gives CASSFKGLAVTGELFF.

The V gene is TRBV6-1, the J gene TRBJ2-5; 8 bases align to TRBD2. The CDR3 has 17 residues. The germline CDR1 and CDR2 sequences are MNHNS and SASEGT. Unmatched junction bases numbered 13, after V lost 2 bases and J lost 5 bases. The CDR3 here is CASSEFGGSGSLETQYF. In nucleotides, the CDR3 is TGTGCCAGCAGTGAATTCGGGGGCAGCGGGAGTTTGGAGACCCAGTACTTC.